The rows below give T cell receptor beta chains drawn from one sample of a study of cytotoxic CD8 clonotypes in ibrutinib-treated CLL. This table comes from immunoSEQ multiplex PCR, and its TCRdb copy is limited to in-frame clones, with some not included. The sample has around 30,000 clones; roughly 50% are singletons. This material consisted of PBMCs, taken before ibrutinib treatment. All receptors come from a human donor with chronic lymphocytic leukemia. CDR3s include the opening cysteine and the closing phenylalanine or tryptophan. The order of the fields is V gene, D gene, clone size, J gene, CDR3 protein, CDR3 DNA. A D gene is named only where the DNA matches it firmly. Where a row states a size, it is once, few, many or the class of an expanded clone; other rows omit it.

TRBV5-1,TRBD2,-,TRBJ2-2,CASSSDNTSGRATGELFF,TGCGCCAGCAGCTCGGATAACACTAGCGGGAGAGCCACCGGGGAGCTGTTTTTT
TRBV7-6,TRBD2,-,TRBJ2-1,CASSLAPGTSGRRSYNEQFF,TGTGCCAGCAGCTTAGCGCCCGGGACTAGCGGGAGACGATCCTACAATGAGCAGTTCTTC
TRBV7-9,-,-,TRBJ1-2,CASSLDLNPGYTF,TGTGCCAGCAGCTTAGACCTGAATCCCGGCTACACCTTC
TRBV9,-,few,TRBJ1-4,CASSAGVNEKLFF,TGTGCCAGCAGCGCCGGAGTTAATGAAAAACTGTTTTTT
TRBV19,-,-,TRBJ2-7,CASSIGTLAHREQYF,TGTGCCAGTAGTATTGGGACCCTCGCCCACCGAGAGCAGTACTTC
TRBV27,-,-,TRBJ2-7,CASSLRGTHEQYF,TGTGCCAGCAGTTTAAGGGGTACCCACGAGCAGTACTTC
TRBV9,-,-,TRBJ1-4,CASSVGGTREKLFF,TGTGCCAGCAGCGTAGGGGGTACTAGGGAAAAACTGTTTTTT
TRBV7-9,-,-,TRBJ2-7,CASSLAPANSYEQYF,TGTGCCAGCAGCTTAGCGCCGGCCAACTCCTACGAGCAGTACTTC
TRBV10-3,TRBD2,medium-sized,TRBJ2-7,CAISDATSGPSYEQYF,TGTGCCATCAGTGATGCGACTAGCGGGCCGTCCTACGAGCAGTACTTC
TRBV27,TRBD1,-,TRBJ2-2,CASSTIGTGYGNTGELFF,TGTGCCAGCAGTACTATCGGGACAGGGTATGGGAACACCGGGGAGCTGTTTTTT
TRBV15,TRBD2,-,TRBJ2-7,CATSRGLAEGYEQYF,TGTGCCACCAGCAGAGGGCTAGCGGAGGGCTACGAGCAGTACTTC
TRBV10-3,TRBD2,few,TRBJ2-7,CAISSGTSGYEQYF,TGTGCCATCAGTAGCGGGACTAGCGGCTACGAGCAGTACTTC
TRBV19,TRBD1,-,TRBJ1-1,CASDWTGGTEAFF,TGTGCCAGTGATTGGACAGGGGGCACTGAAGCTTTCTTT
TRBV6-5,-,-,TRBJ2-2,CASTSGFGGELFF,TGTGCCAGCACAAGCGGATTCGGCGGGGAGCTGTTTTTT
TRBV21-1,-,-,TRBJ1-1,CASNTAGQSPEDTEAFF,TGTGCCAGCAACACCGCGGGACAGTCCCCTGAGGACACTGAAGCTTTCTTT
TRBV9,TRBD2,-,TRBJ2-4,CASSVATSGGASKNIQYF,TGTGCCAGCAGCGTAGCTACTAGCGGGGGGGCCTCCAAAAACATTCAGTACTTC
TRBV9,TRBD1,-,TRBJ1-5,CASSAGQGPQPQHF,TGTGCCAGCAGCGCGGGACAGGGGCCTCAGCCCCAGCATTTT
TRBV4-1,-,-,TRBJ2-7,CASSQGGGNYEQYF,TGCGCCAGCAGCCAAGGAGGCGGGAACTACGAGCAGTACTTC
TRBV11-3,-,-,TRBJ2-2,CASSPRPATELFF,TGTGCCAGCAGCCCCCGACCAGCTACAGAGCTGTTTTTT
TRBV27,-,once,TRBJ2-5,CASREPPGTQYF,TGTGCCAGCCGGGAACCGCCAGGGACCCAGTACTTC
TRBV28,TRBD2,-,TRBJ2-1,CASSSARLSGRRASYNEQFF,TGTGCCAGCAGTTCCGCCCGACTTAGCGGGAGGAGAGCCTCCTACAATGAGCAGTTCTTC
TRBV29-1,-,-,TRBJ2-7,CSVADRSYEQYF,TGCAGCGTTGCGGACAGATCCTACGAGCAGTACTTC
TRBV7-8,TRBD1,-,TRBJ1-1,CASSQGAGNTEAFF,TGTGCCAGCAGCCAGGGGGCCGGGAACACTGAAGCTTTCTTT
TRBV7-9,-,-,TRBJ1-2,CASSSPGSYGYTF,TGTGCCAGCAGCTCACCAGGGAGCTATGGCTACACCTTC
TRBV27,-,-,TRBJ1-1,CASSFRGAEAFF,TGTGCCAGCAGTTTTAGGGGAGCTGAAGCTTTCTTT
TRBV19,-,-,TRBJ2-7,CASSNRDGAYEQYF,TGTGCCAGTTCTAACCGGGACGGAGCCTACGAGCAGTACTTC
TRBV18,-,-,TRBJ2-5,CASSPFKGEETQYF,TGTGCCAGCTCACCATTTAAGGGAGAGGAGACCCAGTACTTC
TRBV29-1,-,medium-sized,TRBJ1-1,CSVPRGRAEAFF,TGCAGCGTCCCTCGGGGGAGGGCTGAAGCTTTCTTT
TRBV7-2,-,few,TRBJ1-5,CASSLVAANQPQHF,TGTGCCAGCAGCTTAGTGGCAGCCAATCAGCCCCAGCATTTT
TRBV18,-,-,TRBJ2-1,CASSPRSHEQFF,TGTGCCAGCTCACCACGCTCTCACGAGCAGTTCTTC
TRBV18,-,-,TRBJ2-5,CASSVTGLQETQYF,TGTGCCAGCTCGGTAACAGGGCTCCAAGAGACCCAGTACTTC
TRBV4-3,TRBD2,-,TRBJ2-1,CASSPRTSGGNNEQFF,TGCGCCAGCAGCCCACGGACTAGCGGGGGTAACAATGAGCAGTTCTTC
TRBV11-2,-,-,TRBJ2-7,CASSLNTEQYF,TGTGCCAGCAGCTTAAACACCGAGCAGTACTTC
TRBV4-1,-,-,TRBJ1-2,CASSQSWLGGYTF,TGCGCCAGCAGCCAATCTTGGTTGGGTGGCTACACCTTC
TRBV9,-,-,TRBJ2-4,CASSVGGVVSKNIQYF,TGTGCCAGCAGCGTAGGCGGAGTAGTGTCCAAAAACATTCAGTACTTC
TRBV19,-,-,TRBJ2-7,CASSIGSEQYF,TGTGCCAGTAGTATAGGGAGCGAGCAGTACTTC
TRBV11-3,-,-,TRBJ2-1,CASREGAQFF,TGTGCCAGCAGGGAAGGGGCGCAGTTCTTC